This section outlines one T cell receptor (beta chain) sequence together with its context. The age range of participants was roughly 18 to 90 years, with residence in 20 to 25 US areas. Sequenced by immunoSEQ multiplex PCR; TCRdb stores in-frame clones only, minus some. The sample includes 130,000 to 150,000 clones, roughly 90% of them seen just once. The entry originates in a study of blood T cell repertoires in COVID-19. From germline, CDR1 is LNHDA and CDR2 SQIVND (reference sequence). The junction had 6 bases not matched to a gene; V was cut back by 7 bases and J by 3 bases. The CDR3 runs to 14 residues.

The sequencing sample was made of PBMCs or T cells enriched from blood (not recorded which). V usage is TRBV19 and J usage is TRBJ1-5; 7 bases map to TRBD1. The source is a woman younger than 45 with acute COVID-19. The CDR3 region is CASMWGTANQPQHF. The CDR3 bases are TGTGCCAGTATGTGGGGGACAGCCAATCAGCCCCAGCATTTT.